The 4 T cell receptor beta chains reported below all come from one sample, sequenced in a study of STAT3 mutations in large granular lymphocyte leukemia. The method was immunoSEQ multiplex PCR; TCRdb's version includes in-frame clones alone and lacks a portion of them. The table has about 15,000 clones, about nine tenths seen once. No cognate antigen is known for these TCRs. General observations from the study: In T-cell large granular lymphocyte leukemia, about half of patients showed multiple immunodominant subclonotypes.

The sample consisted of peripheral blood mononuclear cells. These receptors were taken from a woman aged 50 to 60 with T-cell large granular lymphocyte leukemia. Some clones in this sample may be carry-over from other donors' samples.

The chain employs TRBV29-1 and TRBJ1-3; D not resolved. CDR3 length equals 12 residues. Trimming stripped 8 bases from V and 0 bases from J, with 8 bases between. Germline CDR1 is SQVTM and CDR2 is ANQGSEA. CDR3 protein: CSYTDSGNTIYF. The CDR3 region has the DNA TGCAGCTACACCGACTCTGGAAACACCATATATTTT.

This clone occurred once. The rearrangement links TRBV30 to TRBJ2-7, with D uncertain. This CDR3 has 12 amino acids. Per the germline V gene, CDR1 is GTSNPN and CDR2 is SVGIG (reference sequence). V was pared by 5 bases and J by 3 bases, with 11 bases between. The CDR3 DNA is TGTGCCTGGGGTGCTGTCCGCTACGAGCAGTACTTC. Translating it yields CAWGAVRYEQYF.

This clone was detected once. The chain recombines TRBV29-1 with TRBJ2-7, with TRBD2 as a possible D gene (6 bases). This CDR3 is 12 amino acids long. Germline V gene sequence: CDR1 SQVTM, CDR2 ANQGSEA. The CDR3 loop reads CAARGNSLEQYF. DNA for the CDR3: TGCGCCGCACGGGGGAACTCGCTCGAGCAGTACTTC.

Notes on this clone: One end of the junction is discordant with germline, which a read error may explain. The chain links TRBV7-7 to TRBJ2-7, with 11 bases matching TRBD1. Looked up from germline, CDR1 is SSHAT and CDR2 is FNYEAQ (reference sequence). This CDR3 is 14 amino acids long. In DNA form, the CDR3 reads TGTGCTAGCAGCCGAGGACAGGGGGCAGGGGAGCAGTACTTC. This translates into CASSRGQGAGEQYF.